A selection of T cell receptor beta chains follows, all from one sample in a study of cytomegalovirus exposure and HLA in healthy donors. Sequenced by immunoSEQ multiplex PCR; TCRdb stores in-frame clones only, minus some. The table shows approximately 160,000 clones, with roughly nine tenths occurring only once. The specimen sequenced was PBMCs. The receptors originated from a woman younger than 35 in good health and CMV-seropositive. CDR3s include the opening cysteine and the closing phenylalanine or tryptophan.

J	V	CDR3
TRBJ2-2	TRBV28	CASSPRRDGETGELFF
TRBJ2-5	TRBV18	CASRQAASGKETQYF
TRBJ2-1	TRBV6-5	CASSYFGGEQFF
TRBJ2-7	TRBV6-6	CASSYVQGYEQYF
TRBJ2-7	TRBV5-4	CASSPGTSKTYEQYF
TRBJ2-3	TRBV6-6	CASSGGDVSTDTQYF
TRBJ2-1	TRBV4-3	CASSPQGAAYNEQFF
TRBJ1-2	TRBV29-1	CSVVGGDYGYTF
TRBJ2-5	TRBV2	CASSETGYQETQYF
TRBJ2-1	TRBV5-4	CASSISGRLGNEQFF
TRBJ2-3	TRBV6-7	CASSYLHSGSVTDTQYF
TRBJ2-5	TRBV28	CASSGDSVETQYF
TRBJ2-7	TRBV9	CASSVGQGSTYEQYF
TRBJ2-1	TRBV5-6	CASSWIGLAGVDEQFF
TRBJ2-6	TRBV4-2	CASSQSRPSGANVLTF
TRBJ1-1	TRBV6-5	CASRQGQGRPEAFF
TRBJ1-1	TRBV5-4	CASSGDSLNTEAFF
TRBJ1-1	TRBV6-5	CASSSSGVMNTEAFF
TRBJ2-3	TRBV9	CASSPPAGRVDTQYF
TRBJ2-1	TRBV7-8	CASSLAGQVSYNEQFF
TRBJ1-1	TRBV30	CAWNWGGAGGNTEAFF
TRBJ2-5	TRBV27	CASSFSVAGGRETQYF
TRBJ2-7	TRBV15	CATSRTRDYEQYF
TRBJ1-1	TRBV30	CAWTLRTAWDTEAFF
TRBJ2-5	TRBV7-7	CASSLGTGGALETQYF
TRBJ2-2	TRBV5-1	CASSIGPSGANTGELFF
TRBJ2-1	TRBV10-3	CAISDLLAGGYNEQFF
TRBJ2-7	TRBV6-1	CASSEETGLPSYEQYF
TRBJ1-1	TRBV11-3	CASSLTGGFTEAFF
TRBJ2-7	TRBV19	CASSSIGGARYEQYF